These T cell receptor beta chains were read from a single sample in a study of cytomegalovirus exposure and HLA in healthy donors. Repertoires were generated with immunoSEQ multiplex PCR, while TCRdb's copy carries only in-frame clones and drops some. The repertoire includes 150,000 to 200,000 clones, roughly 89% of them detected once, and 1.4% sits in the top ten. Specimen: PBMCs. Receptor source: a woman aged 25 to 45 in good health and CMV-seronegative. Each CDR3 is given with its conserved first and last residue. The D gene is left open where the match is weak. Not every row has a clone size; where given, it reads once, few, many or a size class.

J gene | clone size | CDR3 length | V gene | D gene | CDR3 DNA | CDR3 protein
TRBJ2-7 | NA | 13 | TRBV2 | TRBD2 | TGTGCCAGCGGGACTAGCGGGTACTACGAGCAGTACTTC | CASGTSGYYEQYF
TRBJ2-1 | NA | 17 | TRBV11-3 | TRBD2 | TGTGCCAGCAGCACAGGGCAGCGGGGGGGCGCGTACAATGAGCAGTTCTTC | CASSTGQRGGAYNEQFF
TRBJ1-1 | NA | 13 | TRBV2 | NA | TGTGCCAGCAAGGCAGGGGAAAGGACTGAAGCTTTCTTT | CASKAGERTEAFF
TRBJ2-1 | NA | 13 | TRBV2 | TRBD1 | TGTGCCAGCAGGCGGACAGGGAACAATGAGCAGTTCTTC | CASRRTGNNEQFF
TRBJ1-1 | NA | 13 | TRBV4-2 | NA | TGTGCCAGCAGCCAAGATACGCTGAGTGAAGCTTTCTTT | CASSQDTLSEAFF
TRBJ2-7 | NA | 15 | TRBV7-9 | TRBD1 | TGTGCCAGCAGCGACCGGGACAGGGGCAACTACGAGCAGTACTTC | CASSDRDRGNYEQYF
TRBJ1-5 | once | 13 | TRBV5-1 | NA | TGCGCCAGCAGCTTGGATGCGGGACAGCCCCAGCATTTT | CASSLDAGQPQHF
TRBJ1-1 | NA | 13 | TRBV5-4 | NA | TGTGCCAGCAGCTTGTGGGCGGGGGGCGGAGCTTTCTTT | CASSLWAGGGAFF
TRBJ2-5 | NA | 13 | TRBV2 | NA | TGTGCCAGCAGTGAACTTCGAGAAGAGACCCAGTACTTC | CASSELREETQYF
TRBJ1-2 | once | 12 | TRBV4-1 | NA | TGCGCCAGCAGCTCACAGGTCCGGGGCTACACCTTC | CASSSQVRGYTF
TRBJ1-2 | NA | 12 | TRBV30 | NA | TGTGCCGGGGGCCGGGGCCAGATTTTCTACACCTTC | CAGGRGQIFYTF
TRBJ1-1 | NA | 10 | TRBV9 | NA | TGTGCCAGCAGCGCTAACAGGGCTTTCTTT | CASSANRAFF
TRBJ2-5 | NA | 12 | TRBV30 | NA | TGTGCCTGGAGTAGGGGGGGAGAGACCCAGTACTTC | CAWSRGGETQYF
TRBJ2-2 | once | 15 | TRBV5-6 | NA | TGTGCCAGCAGCTTCGACAGGAGCAACACCGGGGAGCTGTTTTTT | CASSFDRSNTGELFF
TRBJ1-2 | once | 16 | TRBV10-2 | TRBD1 | TGCGCCAGCAGTGAGTCGAAACAGGCAGGGGGGAATGGCTACACCTTC | CASSESKQAGGNGYTF
TRBJ2-7 | NA | 15 | TRBV6-1 | NA | TGTGCCAGCGGTGGGGCCGCACATTACCTCTACGAGCAGTACTTC | CASGGAAHYLYEQYF
TRBJ2-1 | NA | 16 | TRBV5-1 | TRBD2 | TGCGCCAGCAGCGAGCTAGCGGGGGGTCTCCGTAATGAGCAGTTCTTC | CASSELAGGLRNEQFF
TRBJ1-5 | NA | 14 | TRBV10-2 | TRBD1 | TGCGCCAGCAGAGGGACAGGGGACCATCAGCCCCAGCATTTT | CASRGTGDHQPQHF
TRBJ1-6 | NA | 16 | TRBV7-8 | TRBD1 | TGTGCCAGCAGCCCCTCCGGGACAGGGGTTAATTCACCCCTCCACTTT | CASSPSGTGVNSPLHF
TRBJ1-6 | NA | 16 | TRBV27 | NA | TGTGCCAGCAGGGAACAGGGCCTAGGGTATAATTCACCCCTCCACTTT | CASREQGLGYNSPLHF
TRBJ2-3 | NA | 14 | TRBV10-3 | NA | TGTGCCACCAGGGTTAGCGGCTTCACAGATACGCAGTATTTT | CATRVSGFTDTQYF
TRBJ2-1 | NA | 17 | TRBV7-8 | TRBD2 | TGTGCCACCCTAGGGGGACTAGCGCCGAGCTCCTACAATGAGCAGTTCTTC | CATLGGLAPSSYNEQFF
TRBJ1-1 | NA | 18 | TRBV19 | TRBD1 | TGTGCCAGTAGTACCCCGCACGCACAGGGGGCCTGGGACACTGAAGCTTTCTTT | CASSTPHAQGAWDTEAFF
TRBJ2-5 | NA | 15 | TRBV18 | TRBD2 | TGTGCCAGCTCATTATCTAGCGGGGGACAAGAGACCCAGTACTTC | CASSLSSGGQETQYF
TRBJ1-3 | NA | 14 | TRBV7-9 | NA | TGTGCCAGCAGAGCACAGGGATCTGGAAACACCATATATTTT | CASRAQGSGNTIYF
TRBJ2-5 | NA | 13 | TRBV7-9 | NA | TGTGCCAGCAGCTCCGGGGAGCAAGAGACCCAGTACTTC | CASSSGEQETQYF
TRBJ2-7 | NA | 15 | TRBV4-2 | TRBD1 | TGTGCCAGCAGCGCGGCCGGGACAGGGGGCTACGAGCAGTACTTC | CASSAAGTGGYEQYF
TRBJ2-5 | NA | 13 | TRBV30 | TRBD2 | TGTGCCTCCCTGGGAAGCGGGGGGAAGACCCAGTACTTC | CASLGSGGKTQYF
TRBJ2-7 | NA | 14 | TRBV6-1 | TRBD1 | TGTGCCAGCAGGGGAGACAGGGCCTCGCACGAGCAGTACTTC | CASRGDRASHEQYF